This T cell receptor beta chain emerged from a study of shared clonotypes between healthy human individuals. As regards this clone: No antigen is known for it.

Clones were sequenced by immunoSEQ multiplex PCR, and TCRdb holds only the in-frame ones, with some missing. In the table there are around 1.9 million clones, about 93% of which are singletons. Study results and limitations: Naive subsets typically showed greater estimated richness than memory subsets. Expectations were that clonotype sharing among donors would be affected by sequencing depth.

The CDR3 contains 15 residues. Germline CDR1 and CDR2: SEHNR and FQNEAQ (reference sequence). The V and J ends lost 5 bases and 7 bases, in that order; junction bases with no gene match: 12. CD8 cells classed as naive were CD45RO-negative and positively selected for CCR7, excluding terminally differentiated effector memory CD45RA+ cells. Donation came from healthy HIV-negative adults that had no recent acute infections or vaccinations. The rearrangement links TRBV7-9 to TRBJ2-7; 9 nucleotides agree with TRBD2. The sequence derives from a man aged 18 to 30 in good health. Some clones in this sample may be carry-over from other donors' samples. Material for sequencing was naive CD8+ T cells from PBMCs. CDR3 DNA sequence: TGTGCCAGCAGCCCCTCGGGGACTAGCATCGAAGAGCAGTACTTC. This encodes CASSPSGTSIEEQYF.